The clone carrying this TCR beta chain appeared once. Per the original data handling: Reference gene primers were amplified, and this amplification served to estimate nucleated cell counts. The protocol was immunoSEQ multiplex PCR, while the TCRdb copy is restricted to in-frame clones and leaves out a portion. D and trimming come from the DNA, and the V and J calls and clone size come from that table. The table lists 200,000 to 250,000 clones, about 90% of them singletons. CDR1 is SGHTA, CDR2 FQGNSA, per germline. CDR3 length: 15 residues. Trimming shortened V by 4 bases and J by 2 bases, and 14 bases separated the two germline ends. The data originate from a study of blood T cell repertoires in COVID-19. About the research overall: PBMCs, B-cell-depleted T cells, or T cells were the source of the cDNA or gDNA that made up the material.

Sequencing was carried out using peripheral blood. This receptor was obtained from a woman aged 60 to 75 with acute or convalescent COVID-19. This chain uses TRBV7-2 with TRBJ2-5, with a possible D match to TRBD2 (5 bases). In DNA form, the CDR3 reads TGTGCCAGCAGCTCATATACTAGTAGGCAAGAGACCCAGTACTTC. It codes for CASSSYTSRQETQYF.